The 8 T cell receptor beta chains presented below share a single source sample, sequenced in a study of T cell repertoires in cytomegalovirus infection (dated by TCRdb to between 2019 and 2020). Sequencer: Illumina HiSeq 1500. TCRdb cleaned the public reads at Q25 with fastp, built clones with MiXCR and kept in-frame beta chains. Identical CDR3 protein sequences are pooled into one entry, listed with their most common genes and DNA. The sample table lists under 200,000 distinct CDR3 sequences, approximately 9.7% of them with a count of one. The top ten clonotypes cover about 4.2% of the sample. The specimen sequenced was PBMCs. These receptors came from a human donor in good health (CMV status not recorded). Some clones in this sample may be carry-over from other donors' samples.

This clonotype came up many times. The chain uses TRBV10-3 and TRBJ1-2; 7 bases align to TRBD1. CDR1 is ENHRY, CDR2 SYGVKD, per germline. The CDR3 consists of 15 residues. The junction had 11 bases not matched to a gene; V was cut back by 4 bases and J by 6 bases. The CDR3 is CAISAGAGGSDGYTF. The CDR3 coding sequence is TGTGCCATCAGTGCAGGGGCAGGGGGGTCTGATGGCTACACCTTC.

This clonotype was recorded many times. The V and J genes are TRBV12-3 or TRBV12-4 and TRBJ2-3; 9 positions agree with TRBD2. The CDR3 contains 16 residues. The junction had 6 bases not matched to a gene; V was cut back by 3 bases and J by 2 bases. CDR3 coding DNA: TGTGCCAGCAGTTTCGGGTTAGCGGGGGCCACAGATACGCAGTATTTT. This gives the protein CASSFGLAGATDTQYF.

This clonotype has ten or more counts. The chain carries TRBV7-2 and TRBJ2-3; 7 bases are shared with TRBD2. V dropped 7 bases and J dropped 1; count of bases not matched to a gene: 8. The V gene's germline CDR1 is SGHTA and CDR2 FQGNSA. This CDR3 spans 15 amino acids. DNA for the CDR3: TGTGCCAGCAAGAGGGGAGGGTTCGGCACAGATACGCAGTATTTT. It specifies CASKRGGFGTDTQYF.

This clonotype was counted at least ten times. The chain combines TRBV7-2 with TRBJ2-7; no reliable D call. CDR3 length equals 14 residues. Trimming took off 1 base at V and 2 bases at J, with 9 bases between the two ends. From germline, CDR1 is SGHTA and CDR2 FQGNSA. The CDR3 sequence: CASSLVAVTYEQYF. CDR3 in DNA: TGTGCCAGCAGCTTAGTTGCGGTCACCTACGAGCAGTACTTC. The entire variable domain, with the rest obtained from reference TRBV7-2 and TRBJ2-7, is as follows: GAGVSQSPSNKVTEKGKDVELRCDPISGHTALYWYRQSLGQGLEFLIYFQGNSAPDKSGLPSDRFSAERTGGSVSTLTIQRTQQEDSAVYLCASSLVAVTYEQYFGPGTRLTVT.

About this clonotype itself: This may be a read error, as it is one base from a much larger clone. This chain connects TRBV20-1 to TRBJ1-2; 12 bases match TRBD1. J lost 3 bases, V lost 6 bases, and 2 bases had no gene match. Germline values: CDR1 DFQATT, CDR2 SNEGSKA (reference sequence). CDR3 length equals 13 residues. The CDR3: CSAGTGGDYGYTF. The CDR3 DNA sequence: TGCAGTGCCGGGACAGGGGGCGACTATGGCTACACCTTC.

This clonotype was counted between two and nine times. This chain uses TRBV28 with TRBJ1-2; weak D call: TRBD1 (6 bases). CDR3 size: 14 residues. Germline V gene sequence: CDR1 MDHEN, CDR2 SYDVKM. Trimming pared 6 bases from V and 7 bases from J, leaving 18 bases between. The chain's CDR3 is CASSSQGRVAGYTF. Written as DNA, the CDR3 is TGTGCCAGCAGCTCACAGGGTAGAGTGGCTGGCTACACCTTC.

The chain employs TRBV5-6 and TRBJ2-4; D is possibly TRBD2 (5 bases). Trimming took 2 bases from V and 3 from J, leaving 9 bases between them. CDR1 is SGHDT and CDR2 is YYEEEE in the germline V gene. This CDR3 is 14 amino acids long. CDR3 sequence: CASSLKGVKNIQYF. The CDR3, as DNA: TGTGCCAGCAGCTTAAAGGGAGTCAAAAACATTCAGTACTTC.

The sample holds many counts of this clonotype. V gene TRBV7-2 combines with J gene TRBJ2-7; 10 nucleotides align to TRBD2. Trimming cost V 4 bases and J 0 bases; bases outside gene matches: 9. In germline, CDR1 is SGHTA, CDR2 FQGNSA. This CDR3 is 17 amino acids long. The CDR3: CASSSSSGRSSSYEQYF. CDR3 coding DNA: TGTGCCAGCAGCTCAAGTAGCGGGAGGTCGAGCTCCTACGAGCAGTACTTC.